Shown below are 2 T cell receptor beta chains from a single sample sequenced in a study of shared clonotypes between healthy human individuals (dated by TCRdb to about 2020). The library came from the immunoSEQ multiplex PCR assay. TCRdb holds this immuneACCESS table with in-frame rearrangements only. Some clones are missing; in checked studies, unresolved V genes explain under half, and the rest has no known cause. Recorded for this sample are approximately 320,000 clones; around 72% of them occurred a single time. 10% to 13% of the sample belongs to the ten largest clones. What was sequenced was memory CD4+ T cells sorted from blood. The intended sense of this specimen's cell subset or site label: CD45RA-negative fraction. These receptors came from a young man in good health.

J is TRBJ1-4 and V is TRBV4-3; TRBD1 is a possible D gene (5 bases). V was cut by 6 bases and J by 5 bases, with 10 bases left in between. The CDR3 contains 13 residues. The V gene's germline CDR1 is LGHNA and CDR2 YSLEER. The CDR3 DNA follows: TGCGCCAGCAGTTCGGGACTGAATGAAAAACTGTTTTTT. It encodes CASSSGLNEKLFF.

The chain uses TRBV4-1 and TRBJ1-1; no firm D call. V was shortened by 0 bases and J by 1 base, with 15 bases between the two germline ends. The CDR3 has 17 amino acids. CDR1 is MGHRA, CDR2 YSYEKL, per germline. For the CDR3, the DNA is TGCGCCAGCAGCCAAGAGATGGCAGCTCTCCCGAACACTGAAGCTTTCTTT. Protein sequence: CASSQEMAALPNTEAFF.